This entry is about one TCR beta chain. As yet, its antigen is unknown. Other nucleotide sequences from this sample produce the same CDR3. Produced via immunoSEQ multiplex PCR; TCRdb's table is partial and in-frame only. Here the sample spans roughly 120,000 clones, around 92% being singletons. This sample is drawn from a study of cytomegalovirus exposure and HLA in healthy donors. Study-level information: According to later analysis, the same platform produced the approximately 130 validation and approximately 630 first-cohort repertoires.

The CDR3 runs 14 residues. Between the trimmed V and J ends, which lost 2 bases and 2 bases, there was a span of 11 bases. Germline CDR1 is SGHDT and CDR2 is YYEEEE. Whole-study results and caveats: In vitro assays verified that three CMV-associated chains recognized CMV antigens specifically. Across donors, most TCRs were seen rarely, yet some public ones were widespread.

The sample taken for sequencing was PBMCs. This chain connects TRBV5-6 to TRBJ2-7, with D possibly being TRBD1 (5 bases). The sequence was collected from a man aged 25-40 years in good health and CMV-seronegative. CDR3 DNA: TGTGCCAGCAGCTTCTTTCAGGGTACCTACGAGCAGTACTTC. Translated: CASSFFQGTYEQYF.